Listed here are 15 T cell receptor beta chains from one sample, sequenced in a study of T-cell memory formation after mild COVID-19. In TCRdb, the 5' RACE reads were re-called with MiXCR into one record per CDR3 protein. The sample gives roughly 170,000 distinct CDR3 sequences, about 22% of which show up once; about 23% is in the top ten. Source material: PBMCs or a T cell subset sorted from them (not recorded which). Source of these receptors: an adult woman who had mild COVID-19 (a few samples of this study predate the infection). Cell type and time point are not known.

V usage is TRBV2 and J usage is TRBJ1-5, with D hard to call. The V and J ends lost 0 bases and 5 bases respectively, with 11 bases between them. CDR1 is SNHLY and CDR2 is FYNNEI in the germline V gene. The CDR3 runs 15 residues. The CDR3 coding sequence is TGTGCCAGCAGTGAAGCGCTCAGGTGGGATCAGCCCCAGCATTTT. Translating it yields CASSEALRWDQPQHF.

The rearrangement uses TRBV7-9 and TRBJ1-1; possible D gene TRBD1, 5 bases. From germline, CDR1 is SEHNR and CDR2 FQNEAQ (reference sequence). V lost 3 bases, J lost 4 bases, and 15 bases lay in between. This CDR3 region has 15 residues. CDR3 coding DNA: TGTGCCAGCAGCTTGATTCTCGGCCAGGGCACTGAAGCTTTCTTT. Translating gives CASSLILGQGTEAFF.

In this sample, this clonotype turned up a few times. The chain joins TRBV4-1 to TRBJ1-5, with D possibly being TRBD1 (5 bases). Germline CDR1 MGHRA, CDR2 YSYEKL. Trimming cost V 4 bases and J 7 bases, with 11 bases left between them. This CDR3 region has 13 residues. The CDR3 coding sequence is TGCGCCAGCAGCCCCCTGGGGCGGCAGCCCCAGCATTTT. As protein: CASSPLGRQPQHF.

V is TRBV19 and J is TRBJ1-1, with unresolved D. The CDR3 is 13 residues long. The germline CDR1 and CDR2 sequences are LNHDA and SQIVND (reference sequence). Deletions cut 6 bases from V and 4 bases from J, with 12 bases between. CDR3 nucleotides: TGTGCCAGTAGCGGCTCGGGGATCACTGAAGCTTTCTTT. It encodes CASSGSGITEAFF.

The chain links TRBV19 to TRBJ1-1; D gene unclear. CDR1 LNHDA and CDR2 SQIVND come from the germline V gene (reference sequence). The CDR3 loop spans 18 amino acids. The V gene lost 8 bases and the J gene lost 3 bases, with 28 bases spanning the gap. CDR3 amino acids: CASLGSLGLTDEYTEAFF. The DNA of the CDR3 is TGTGCCAGTCTCGGGTCTTTAGGGCTAACTGACGAGTACACTGAAGCTTTCTTT.

This clonotype has at least ten counts. J is TRBJ1-1 and V is TRBV29-1; D is perhaps TRBD1 (5 bases). Trimming took 3 bases from V and 1 from J, leaving 12 bases between them. Germline assignment: CDR1 SQVTM and CDR2 ANQGSEA. The CDR3 is 14 amino acids. The CDR3 sequence: CSVDPGTANTEAFF. The CDR3 DNA sequence: TGCAGCGTTGATCCAGGGACGGCGAACACTGAAGCTTTCTTT. The whole variable domain, filled in from reference TRBV29-1 and TRBJ1-1, reads SAVISQKPSRDICQRGTSLTIQCQVDSQVTMMFWYRQQPGQSLTLIATANQGSEATYESGFVIDKFPISRPNLTFSTLTVSNMSPEDSSIYLCSVDPGTANTEAFFGQGTRLTVV.

This clonotype was counted at least ten times. The chain couples TRBV24-1 to TRBJ2-1, with TRBD2 matching 11 bases. The CDR3 covers 20 residues. Germline lookup yields CDR1 KGHDR and CDR2 SFDVKD. J lost 0 bases, V lost 1 base, and 10 bases had no gene match. CDR3 residues: CATSDFASGRTSSSYNEQFF. CDR3 DNA sequence: TGTGCCACCAGTGATTTCGCTAGCGGGAGGACGTCCAGCTCCTACAATGAGCAGTTCTTC.

The V call is TRBV12-3 or TRBV12-4, the J call TRBJ1-1; D is ambiguous. V was clipped by 6 bases and J by 1 base, with 12 bases between them. The CDR3 is made up of 14 amino acids. CDR3 amino acids: CASRVSLGNTEAFF. In nucleotides, the CDR3 is TGTGCCAGCAGGGTGTCTTTAGGGAACACTGAAGCTTTCTTT.

The chain employs TRBV12-3 or TRBV12-4 and TRBJ2-7, with D hard to call. The V gene lost 4 bases and the J gene lost 0 bases, with 10 bases spanning the gap. The CDR3 covers 14 residues. The CDR3 sequence is CASSSVGLSYEQYF. The CDR3 DNA reads TGTGCCAGCAGTTCCGTAGGCCTCTCCTACGAGCAGTACTTC.

This chain links TRBV15 with TRBJ1-1; D unclear. CDR1 LNHNV and CDR2 YYDKDF come from the germline V gene (reference sequence). CDR3 size: 12 residues. Trimming removed 4 bases from V and 2 bases from J, with 5 bases in between. The CDR3 region has the DNA TGTGCCACCAGCAAGGCAAACACTGAAGCTTTCTTT. As protein: CATSKANTEAFF.

J is TRBJ1-2 and V is TRBV5-1, with D possibly matching TRBD1 (5 bases). Germline assignment: CDR1 SGHRS and CDR2 YFSETQ. V lost 2 bases and J 2 bases, leaving 16 bases between the germline ends. This CDR3 is 16 amino acids long. The CDR3 region has the DNA TGCGCCAGCAGCTTCTTCGGGGCGAGAGAAAACTATGGCTACACCTTC. This translates into CASSFFGARENYGYTF. The whole variable domain, filled in from reference TRBV5-1 and TRBJ1-2, reads KAGVTQTPRYLIKTRGQQVTLSCSPISGHRSVSWYQQTPGQGLQFLFEYFSETQRNKGNFPGRFSGRQFSNSRSEMNVSTLELGDSALYLCASSFFGARENYGYTFGSGTRLTVV.

The gene calls are TRBV5-6 and TRBJ2-3; TRBD2 aligns across 13 bases. V trimming: 4 bases; J trimming: 2 bases; junction bases outside the gene matches: 4. Germline V CDR1 and CDR2: SGHDT, YYEEEE. The CDR3 extends over 16 amino acids. The CDR3 DNA reads as TGTGCCAGCAGCCAAGGACTAGCGGGGGTCACAGATACGCAGTATTTT. This encodes CASSQGLAGVTDTQYF.

This chain joins TRBV20-1 and TRBJ1-2; D not resolved. Germline loops: CDR1 DFQATT, CDR2 SNEGSKA (reference sequence). CDR3 length: 16 amino acids. V was clipped by 3 bases and J by 0 bases, with 17 bases between them. In DNA, the CDR3 is TGCAGTGCTAGGCGCGCCCATGAGTTAGCTAACTATGGCTACACCTTC. Translation: CSARRAHELANYGYTF.

The chain joins TRBV2 to TRBJ1-5; D gene uncertain. V shed 3 bases and J shed 0 bases, with 9 bases lying between them. Germline CDR1 SNHLY, CDR2 FYNNEI. The CDR3 sequence is 15 residues long. The CDR3 loop reads CASSDGADSNQPQHF. CDR3 DNA sequence: TGTGCCAGCAGTGATGGTGCGGATAGCAATCAGCCCCAGCATTTT.

V usage is TRBV14 and J usage is TRBJ1-2; D gene uncertain. This CDR3 has 12 residues. Trimming took off 2 bases at V and 11 bases at J, with 12 bases between the two ends. The germline V gene encodes CDR1 SGHDN and CDR2 FVKESK. DNA for the CDR3: TGTGCCAGCAGCCAAACCCTCCGTGATTACACCTTC. Protein: CASSQTLRDYTF.